This passage covers 23 T cell receptor beta chains from one sample sequenced in a study of blood T cell repertoires in COVID-19. Libraries were prepared by immunoSEQ multiplex PCR; TCRdb keeps only in-frame clonotypes and omits some of them. The table includes tens of thousands of clones, 87% detected once. Sequencing was done on a sample of peripheral blood. The receptors shown here come from a man in his 60s with acute or convalescent COVID-19.

This chain connects TRBV7-6 to TRBJ2-7; perhaps TRBD2 as D (6 bases). The V gene's germline CDR1 is SGHVS and CDR2 FNYEAQ. This CDR3 has 15 amino acids. V lost 3 bases and J lost 2, with 14 bases in between. Here the CDR3 DNA reads TGTGCCAGCAGCTTGAATATAGCGGCCACCTACGAGCAGTACTTC. Its protein product is CASSLNIAATYEQYF.

The genes are TRBV30 and TRBJ1-3; D is unclear. The V end lost 0 bases, the J end lost 4 bases, and 10 bases lay between the germline ends. Germline CDR1 and CDR2: GTSNPN and SVGIG (reference sequence). The CDR3 is 14 residues long. In DNA form, the CDR3 reads TGTGCCTGGAGTGTACGAGGGCTGGGAAACACCATATATTTT. Its protein product is CAWSVRGLGNTIYF.

V and J are TRBV14 and TRBJ2-7; 7 bases line up with TRBD1. The trim removed 3 bases at V and 10 bases at J, leaving 6 bases unmatched. The CDR3 sequence is 12 residues long. CDR1 is SGHDN, CDR2 FVKESK, per germline. The CDR3 DNA reads as TGTGCCAGCAGCCATAGAGGGGGCGCACAGTACTTC. This encodes CASSHRGGAQYF.

This clone has a handful of counts. The chain couples TRBV10-2 to TRBJ1-5; 9 bases are a match to TRBD1. The V gene end was trimmed by 6 bases and the J gene end by 5 bases; junction bases not matched to a gene: 8. There are 15 residues in the CDR3. Germline CDR1 is WSHSY and CDR2 is SAAADI. The CDR3 DNA follows: TGCGCCAGCAGCGAAGGACAGGGGTGGTATCAGCCCCAGCATTTT. Translation gives CASSEGQGWYQPQHF.

The V and J genes are TRBV6-5 and TRBJ1-5, with TRBD1 matching over 7 bases. J gave up 7 bases and V 6 bases, and 3 bases lay outside the gene matches. Germline V gives CDR1 MNHEY, CDR2 SVGAGI. The length of the CDR3 is 12 residues. As DNA, the CDR3 is TGTGCCAGCAGGACAGGGTACCAGCCCCAGCATTTT. This codes for CASRTGYQPQHF.

The rearrangement joins TRBV6-6 to TRBJ1-1; 7 nucleotides match TRBD1. The CDR3 spans 15 residues. Germline CDR1 reads MNHNY; CDR2 reads SVGAGI (reference sequence). J lost 1 base, V lost 6 bases, and 8 bases had no gene match. The CDR3 region is CASRPNRGENTEAFF. DNA for the CDR3: TGTGCCAGCAGGCCTAACAGGGGCGAGAACACTGAAGCTTTCTTT.

V gene TRBV4-2 combines with J gene TRBJ1-2; a possible D gene is TRBD1 (5 bases). Trimming removed 0 bases at V and 4 bases at J, with 12 bases between. Germline CDR1 and CDR2: LGHNA and YNFKEQ. The CDR3 runs 15 residues. In DNA, the CDR3 is TGTGCCAGCAGCCAAGATTCAGGGCTGTTCTATGGCTACACCTTC. Translation: CASSQDSGLFYGYTF.

The gene calls are TRBV4-3 and TRBJ2-2; TRBD2 agrees at 12 bases. The V gene's germline CDR1 is LGHNA and CDR2 YSLEER. The CDR3 runs to 17 residues. Germline trimming cut 2 bases from V and 6 bases from J; bases unmatched to any gene: 7. In DNA form, the CDR3 reads TGCGCCAGCAGCCAACCGCGACTAGCGGGGGACCCCGGGGAGCTGTTTTTT. This translates into CASSQPRLAGDPGELFF.

The chain has TRBV27 and TRBJ2-7, with a weak D call TRBD1 (5 bases). This CDR3 comprises 14 residues. Trimming removed 5 bases at V and 3 bases at J, with 14 bases between. CDR1 and CDR2 from the germline V gene are MNHEY and SMNVEV (reference sequence). CDR3 DNA: TGTGCCAGCAGTCCGGGCAGGGTAATCTACGAGCAGTACTTC. Its protein is CASSPGRVIYEQYF.

This clone was detected once. The V gene is TRBV9, the J gene TRBJ1-2; the D is unclear. Trimming shortened V by 2 bases and J by 5 bases, and 7 bases separated the two germline ends. Germline CDR1 SGDLS, CDR2 YYNGEE. This CDR3 is 12 amino acids long. The chain's CDR3 is CASSVAGYGYTF. In nucleotides, the CDR3 is TGTGCCAGCAGCGTCGCCGGGTATGGCTACACCTTC.

V and J are TRBV18 and TRBJ2-7; D gene uncertain. This CDR3 has 8 residues. Trimming pared 10 bases from V and 6 bases from J, leaving 4 bases between. In germline, CDR1 is KGHSH, CDR2 LQKENI. CDR3 protein: CATLEQYF. The CDR3 nucleotides are TGTGCCACCCTCGAGCAGTACTTC.

This clone is a singleton in its sample. The rearrangement links TRBV28 to TRBJ2-3; possible D gene TRBD1, 6 bases. Deletions cut 3 bases from V and 8 bases from J, with 15 bases between. CDR1 and CDR2 (germline): MDHEN, SYDVKM. The CDR3 has 14 amino acids. The CDR3 spells CASSFLPLGGTQYF. The CDR3 DNA follows: TGTGCCAGCAGTTTTTTACCCCTAGGGGGTACGCAGTATTTT.

This clone appeared once. This rearrangement joins TRBV29-1 to TRBJ1-1; 9 nucleotides align to TRBD1. V lost 5 bases to trimming and J lost 1 base; unmatched junction nucleotides: 2. The CDR3 loop spans 13 amino acids. Germline assignment: CDR1 SQVTM and CDR2 ANQGSEA. The DNA of the CDR3 is TGCAGCGTTTCGGACAGGGGGAACACTGAAGCTTTCTTT. Translated, it gives CSVSDRGNTEAFF.

This sequence joins TRBV21-1 and TRBJ1-5; the table's D call, TRBD1, has no DNA check behind it. TRBV21-1 is deemed a pseudogene. CDR3 size: 14 residues. The CDR3 loop is CASSKVPSHQPQHF. The CDR3 DNA sequence: TGTGCCAGCAGCAAAGTTCCCAGTCATCAGCCCCAGCATTTT.

The chain uses TRBV15 and TRBJ1-2; unclear D gene. From germline, CDR1 is LNHNV and CDR2 YYDKDF (reference sequence). Deletions cut 4 bases from V and 8 bases from J, with 14 bases between. The CDR3 extends over 13 amino acids. CDR3 sequence reads: CATSKQARSGYTF. The CDR3 bases are TGTGCCACCAGCAAGCAGGCCCGAAGCGGCTACACCTTC.

On this clone itself: This CDR3 is also generated by other DNA sequences in the sample. This chain uses TRBV12-3 or TRBV12-4 with TRBJ1-5; D gene unclear. V was trimmed by 2 bases and J by 5 bases, leaving 7 bases between them. This CDR3 region has 13 residues. The chain's CDR3 is CASSLSGDQPQHF. CDR3 DNA sequence: TGTGCCAGCAGTTTATCCGGAGATCAGCCCCAGCATTTT.

The chain employs TRBV3-1 (or the pseudogene TRBV3-2) and TRBJ2-5, with 12 bases identical to TRBD2. This CDR3 contains 18 residues. V trimming: 0 bases; J trimming: 1 base; junction bases outside the gene matches: 6. The V gene's germline CDR1 is LGHDT and CDR2 YNNKEL (reference sequence). CDR3 region: CASSQDTSGGPCQETQYF. For the CDR3, the DNA is TGTGCCAGCAGCCAAGACACTAGCGGGGGGCCCTGCCAAGAGACCCAGTACTTC.

The rearrangement joins TRBV7-8 to TRBJ1-2; D unclear. The CDR3 contains 12 residues. V was cut by 5 bases and J by 2 bases, with 6 bases left in between. Germline-derived CDR1 and CDR2 are SGHVS and FQNEAQ. This CDR3 reads CASSLGNYGYTF. The CDR3 DNA reads TGTGCCAGCAGCCTCGGGAACTATGGCTACACCTTC.

The chain combines TRBV19 with TRBJ2-5, with TRBD1 as a possible D gene (6 bases). V dropped 3 bases and J dropped 5 bases, with 19 bases sitting between them. This CDR3 region has 16 residues. CDR1 is LNHDA and CDR2 is SQIVND in the germline V gene (reference sequence). The CDR3 loop is CASSIDGTPAAETQYF. As DNA, the CDR3 is TGTGCCAGTAGTATTGACGGGACACCGGCGGCTGAGACCCAGTACTTC.

The V gene is TRBV16, the J gene TRBJ2-1; 7 bases match TRBD1. CDR3 length equals 13 residues. Trimming took 4 bases from V and 9 from J; bases not matched to a gene: 6. Germline CDR1 KGHSY, CDR2 FQNENV. In DNA form, the CDR3 reads TGTGCCAGCAGCCTTACCCACAGGGGTGAGCAGTTCTTC. This codes for CASSLTHRGEQFF.

The chain combines TRBV19 with TRBJ2-1, with D possibly TRBD1 on 6 matching bases. The germline V and J ends were trimmed by 6 bases and 6 bases, with 18 bases remaining between them. The CDR3 loop spans 15 amino acids. The germline V gene encodes CDR1 LNHDA and CDR2 SQIVND (reference sequence). The CDR3 nucleotides are TGTGCCAGTAGAACCGGGACAAGTGGGTCCAATGAGCAGTTCTTC. Residues: CASRTGTSGSNEQFF. Full variable domain (rest looked up from reference TRBV19 and TRBJ2-1): DGGITQSPKYLFRKEGQNVTLSCEQNLNHDAMYWYRQDPGQGLRLIYYSQIVNDFQKGDIAEGYSVSREKKESFPLTVTSAQKNPTAFYLCASRTGTSGSNEQFFGPGTRLTVL.

The chain is built from TRBV7-2 and TRBJ1-1, with TRBD1 matching over 12 bases. CDR3 length: 16 residues. The ends lost 4 bases at V and 2 bases at J; junction bases unmatched: 5. Germline CDR1 reads SGHTA; CDR2 reads FQGNSA. CDR3 in DNA: TGTGCCAGCAGCTCAGGGACAGGGGGCTTTAACACTGAAGCTTTCTTT. Its translation is CASSSGTGGFNTEAFF.

The genes are TRBV6-2 or TRBV6-3 and TRBJ1-5; tentative D call: TRBD1 (5 bases). Per germline, CDR1 MNHEY and CDR2 SVGEGT. Trimming left V 4 bases short and J 2 bases short, with 9 bases between. There are 14 residues in the CDR3. This chain's CDR3 is CASSFTGGNQPQHF. The CDR3 coding sequence is TGTGCCAGCAGTTTCACAGGTGGCAATCAGCCCCAGCATTTT.